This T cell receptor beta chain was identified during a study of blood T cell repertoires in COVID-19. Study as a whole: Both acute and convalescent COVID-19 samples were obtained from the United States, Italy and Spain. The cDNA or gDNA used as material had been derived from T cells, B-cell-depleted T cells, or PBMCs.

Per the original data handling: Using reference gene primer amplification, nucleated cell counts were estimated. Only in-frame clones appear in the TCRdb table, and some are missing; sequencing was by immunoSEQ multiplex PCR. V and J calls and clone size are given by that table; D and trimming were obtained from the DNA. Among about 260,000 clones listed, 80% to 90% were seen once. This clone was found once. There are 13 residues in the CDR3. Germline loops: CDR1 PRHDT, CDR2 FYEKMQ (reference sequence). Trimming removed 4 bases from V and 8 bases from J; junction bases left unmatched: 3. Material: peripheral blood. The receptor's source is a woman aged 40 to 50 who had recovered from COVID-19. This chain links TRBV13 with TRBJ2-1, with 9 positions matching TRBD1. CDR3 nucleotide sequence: TGTGCCAGCAGCTCAGACAGGGGGGATGAGCAGTTCTTC. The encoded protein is CASSSDRGDEQFF.